The clone carrying this TCR beta chain came up once. This specimen comes from a study of blood T cell repertoires in COVID-19. Generated by immunoSEQ multiplex PCR, the TCRdb table keeps only in-frame clones and is missing some. The sample shows about 160,000 clones, about 89% of them seen only once. V trimming: 5 bases; J trimming: 4 bases; junction bases outside the gene matches: 2. CDR1 is SGHVS and CDR2 is FNYEAQ in the germline V gene. This CDR3 has 13 amino acids. The sequence was collected from an elderly man with acute or convalescent COVID-19. This chain links TRBV7-6 with TRBJ1-3; 7 positions match TRBD1. What was sequenced was peripheral blood. CDR3 coding DNA: TGTGCCAGCAGCGAGGACAGGGGAAACACCATATATTTT. As protein: CASSEDRGNTIYF.